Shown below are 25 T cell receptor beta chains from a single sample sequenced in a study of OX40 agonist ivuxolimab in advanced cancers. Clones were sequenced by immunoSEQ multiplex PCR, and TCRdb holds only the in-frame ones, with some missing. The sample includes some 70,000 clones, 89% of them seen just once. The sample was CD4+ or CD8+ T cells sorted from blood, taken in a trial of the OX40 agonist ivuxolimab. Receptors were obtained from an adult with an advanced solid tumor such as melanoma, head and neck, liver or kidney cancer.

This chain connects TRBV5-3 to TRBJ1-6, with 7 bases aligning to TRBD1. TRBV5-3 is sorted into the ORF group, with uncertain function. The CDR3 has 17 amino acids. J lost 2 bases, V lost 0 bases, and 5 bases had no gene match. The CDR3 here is CARSLETGRTYNSPLHF. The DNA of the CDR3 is TGTGCCAGAAGCTTGGAGACAGGGAGAACCTATAATTCACCCCTCCACTTT.

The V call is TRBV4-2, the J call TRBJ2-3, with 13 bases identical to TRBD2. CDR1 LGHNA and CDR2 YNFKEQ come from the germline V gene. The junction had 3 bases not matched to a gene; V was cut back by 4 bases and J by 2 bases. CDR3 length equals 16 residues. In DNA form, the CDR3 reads TGTGCCAGCAGCCCGGGACTAGCGGGATTCACAGATACGCAGTATTTT. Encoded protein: CASSPGLAGFTDTQYF.

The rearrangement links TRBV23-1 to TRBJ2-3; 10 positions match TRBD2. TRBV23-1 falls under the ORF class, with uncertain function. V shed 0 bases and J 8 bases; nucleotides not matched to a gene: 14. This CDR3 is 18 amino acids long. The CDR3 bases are TGCGCCAGCAGTCAATCGCGGGGGACTAGCGCGAGCGGGGGTACGCAGTATTTT. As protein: CASSQSRGTSASGGTQYF.

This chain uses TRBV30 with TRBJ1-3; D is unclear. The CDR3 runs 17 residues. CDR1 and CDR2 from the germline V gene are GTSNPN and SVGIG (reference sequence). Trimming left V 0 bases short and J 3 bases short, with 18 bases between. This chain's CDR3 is CAWSVPHGGVYGNTIYF. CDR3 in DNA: TGTGCCTGGAGTGTACCCCACGGCGGGGTATATGGAAACACCATATATTTT.

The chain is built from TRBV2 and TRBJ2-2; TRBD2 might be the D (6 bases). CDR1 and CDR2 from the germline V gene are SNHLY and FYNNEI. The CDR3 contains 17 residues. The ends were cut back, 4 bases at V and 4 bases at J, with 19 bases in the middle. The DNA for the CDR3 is TGTGCCAGCAGTGTAAGGCCCTCCGCGGAGGGCACCGGGGAGCTGTTTTTT. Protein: CASSVRPSAEGTGELFF.

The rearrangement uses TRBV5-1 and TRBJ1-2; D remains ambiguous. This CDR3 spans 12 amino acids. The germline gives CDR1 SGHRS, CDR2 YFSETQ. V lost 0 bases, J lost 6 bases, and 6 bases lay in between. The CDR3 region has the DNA TGCGCCAGCAGCTTGGACCACAATGGCTACACCTTC. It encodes CASSLDHNGYTF.

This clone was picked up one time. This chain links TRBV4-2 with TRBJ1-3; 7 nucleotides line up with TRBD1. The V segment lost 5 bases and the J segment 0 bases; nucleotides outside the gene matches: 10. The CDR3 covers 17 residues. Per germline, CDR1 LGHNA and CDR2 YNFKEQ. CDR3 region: CASSELPGQSSGNTIYF. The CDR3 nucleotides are TGTGCCAGCAGCGAGCTCCCGGGACAGAGCTCTGGAAACACCATATATTTT.

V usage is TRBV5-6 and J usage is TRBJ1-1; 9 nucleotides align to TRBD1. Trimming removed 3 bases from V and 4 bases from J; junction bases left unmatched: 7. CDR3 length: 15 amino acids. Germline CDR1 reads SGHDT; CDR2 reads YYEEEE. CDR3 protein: CASSSWGQGVTEAFF. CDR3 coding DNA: TGTGCCAGCAGCTCTTGGGGACAGGGAGTCACTGAAGCTTTCTTT.

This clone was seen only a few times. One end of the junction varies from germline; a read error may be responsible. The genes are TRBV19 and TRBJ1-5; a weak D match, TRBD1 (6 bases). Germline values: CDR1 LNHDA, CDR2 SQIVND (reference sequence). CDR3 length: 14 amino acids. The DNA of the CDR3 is TGTGCCAATAGTAAACCGGGGGGGCGACAGCCCCAGCATTTT. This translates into CANSKPGGRQPQHF.

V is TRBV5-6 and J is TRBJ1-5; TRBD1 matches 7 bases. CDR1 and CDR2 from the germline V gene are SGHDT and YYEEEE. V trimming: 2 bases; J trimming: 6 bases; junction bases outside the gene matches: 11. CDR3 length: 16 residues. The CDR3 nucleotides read TGTGCCAGCAGCTTACAGGGGCAGGTGCGGGGTCAGCCCCAGCATTTT. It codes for CASSLQGQVRGQPQHF.

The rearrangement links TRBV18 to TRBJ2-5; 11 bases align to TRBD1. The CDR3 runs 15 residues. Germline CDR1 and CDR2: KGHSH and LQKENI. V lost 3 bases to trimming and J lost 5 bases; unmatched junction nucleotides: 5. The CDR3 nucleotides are TGTGCCAGCTCACCCCTAGGACAGGGGGCCGAGACCCAGTACTTC. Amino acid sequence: CASSPLGQGAETQYF.

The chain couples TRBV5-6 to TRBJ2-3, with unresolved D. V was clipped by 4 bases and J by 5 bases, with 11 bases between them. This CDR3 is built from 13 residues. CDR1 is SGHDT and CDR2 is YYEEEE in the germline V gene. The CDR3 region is CASSMLQEDTQYF. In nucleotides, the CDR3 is TGTGCCAGCAGCATGTTGCAAGAAGATACGCAGTATTTT. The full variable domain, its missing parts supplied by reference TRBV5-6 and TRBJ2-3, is DAGVTQSPTHLIKTRGQQVTLRCSPKSGHDTVSWYQQALGQGPQFIFQYYEEEERQRGNFPDRFSGHQFPNYSSELNVNALLLGDSALYLCASSMLQEDTQYFGPGTRLTVL.

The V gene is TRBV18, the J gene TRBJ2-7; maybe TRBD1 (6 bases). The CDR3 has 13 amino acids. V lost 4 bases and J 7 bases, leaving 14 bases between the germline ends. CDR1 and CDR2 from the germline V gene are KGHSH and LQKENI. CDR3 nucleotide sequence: TGTGCCAGCTCACGCGCGGACAGCAGTGAGCAGTACTTC. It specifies CASSRADSSEQYF. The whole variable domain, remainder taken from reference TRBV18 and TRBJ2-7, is NAGVMQNPRHLVRRRGQEARLRCSPMKGHSHVYWYRQLPEEGLKFMVYLQKENIIDESGMPKERFSAEFPKEGPSILRIQQVVRGDSAAYFCASSRADSSEQYFGPGTRLTVT.

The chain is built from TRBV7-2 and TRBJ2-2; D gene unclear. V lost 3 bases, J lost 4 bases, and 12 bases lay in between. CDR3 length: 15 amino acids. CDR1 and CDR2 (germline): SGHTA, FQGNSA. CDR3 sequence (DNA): TGTGCCAGCAGCTTCGGCAGACTGGGCACCGGGGAGCTGTTTTTT. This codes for CASSFGRLGTGELFF.

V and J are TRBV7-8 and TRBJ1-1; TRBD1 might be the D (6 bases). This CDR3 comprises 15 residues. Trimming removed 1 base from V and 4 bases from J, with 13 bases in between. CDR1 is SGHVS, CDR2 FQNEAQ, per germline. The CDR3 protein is CASSLVGAGTTEAFF. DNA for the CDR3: TGTGCCAGCAGCTTAGTGGGGGCGGGGACCACTGAAGCTTTCTTT.

For the CDR3, the DNA is TGCGCCAGCAGCTTACGACAGGGGGCTGCAGATACGCAGTATTTT. Translating it yields CASSLRQGAADTQYF. The chain couples TRBV5-1 to TRBJ2-3; 10 bases agree with TRBD1. Germline CDR1 is SGHRS and CDR2 is YFSETQ. This CDR3 has 15 residues. The junction had 4 bases not matched to a gene; V was cut back by 2 bases and J by 4 bases.

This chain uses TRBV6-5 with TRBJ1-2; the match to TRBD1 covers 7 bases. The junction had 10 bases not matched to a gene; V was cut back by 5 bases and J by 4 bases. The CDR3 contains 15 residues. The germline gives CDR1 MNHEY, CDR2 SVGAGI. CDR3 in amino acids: CASSATQGPSYGYTF. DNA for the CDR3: TGTGCCAGCAGTGCAACACAGGGGCCCTCCTATGGCTACACCTTC.

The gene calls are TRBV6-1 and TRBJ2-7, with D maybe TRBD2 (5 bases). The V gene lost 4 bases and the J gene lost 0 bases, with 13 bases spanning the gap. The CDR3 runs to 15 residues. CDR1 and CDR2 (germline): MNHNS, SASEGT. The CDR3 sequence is CASSVGVKSSYEQYF. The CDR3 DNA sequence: TGTGCCAGCAGTGTCGGGGTCAAGAGCTCCTACGAGCAGTACTTC.

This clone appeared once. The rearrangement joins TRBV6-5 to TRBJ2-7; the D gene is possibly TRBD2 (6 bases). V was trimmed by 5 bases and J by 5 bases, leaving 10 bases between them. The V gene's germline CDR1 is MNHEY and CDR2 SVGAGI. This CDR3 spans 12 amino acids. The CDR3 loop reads CASSERRDEQYF. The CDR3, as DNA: TGTGCCAGCAGTGAAAGGAGGGACGAGCAGTACTTC.

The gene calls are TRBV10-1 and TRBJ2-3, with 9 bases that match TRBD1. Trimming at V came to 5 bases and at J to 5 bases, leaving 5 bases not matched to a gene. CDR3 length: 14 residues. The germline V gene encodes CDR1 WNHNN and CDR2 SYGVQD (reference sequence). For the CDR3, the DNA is TGCGCCAGCAGTTTACAGGGGGCACGAGATACGCAGTATTTT. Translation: CASSLQGARDTQYF.

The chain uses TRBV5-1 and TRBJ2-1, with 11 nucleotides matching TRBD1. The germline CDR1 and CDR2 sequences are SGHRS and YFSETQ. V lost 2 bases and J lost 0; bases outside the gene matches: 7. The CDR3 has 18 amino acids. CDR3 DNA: TGCGCCAGCAGCTTTAGGGACAGGGGGTTTAACTCCTACAATGAGCAGTTCTTC. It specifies CASSFRDRGFNSYNEQFF.

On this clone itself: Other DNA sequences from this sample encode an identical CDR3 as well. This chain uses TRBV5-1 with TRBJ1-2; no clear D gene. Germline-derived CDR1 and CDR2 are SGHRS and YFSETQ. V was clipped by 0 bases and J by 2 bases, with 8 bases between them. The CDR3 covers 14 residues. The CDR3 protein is CASSLGDRNYGYTF. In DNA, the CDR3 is TGCGCCAGCAGCTTGGGAGACCGAAACTATGGCTACACCTTC.

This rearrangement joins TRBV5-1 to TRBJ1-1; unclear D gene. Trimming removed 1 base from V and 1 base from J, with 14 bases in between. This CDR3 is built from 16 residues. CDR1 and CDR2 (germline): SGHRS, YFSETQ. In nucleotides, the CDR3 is TGCGCCAGCAGCTTGCACAGTTTAACCGGGAACACTGAAGCTTTCTTT. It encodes CASSLHSLTGNTEAFF.

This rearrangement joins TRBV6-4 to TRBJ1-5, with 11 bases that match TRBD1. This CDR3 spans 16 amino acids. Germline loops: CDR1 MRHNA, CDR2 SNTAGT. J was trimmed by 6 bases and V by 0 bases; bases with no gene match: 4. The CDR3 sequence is CASSDSGQGVGQPQHF. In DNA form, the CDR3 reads TGTGCCAGCAGTGACTCGGGACAGGGGGTAGGTCAGCCCCAGCATTTT.

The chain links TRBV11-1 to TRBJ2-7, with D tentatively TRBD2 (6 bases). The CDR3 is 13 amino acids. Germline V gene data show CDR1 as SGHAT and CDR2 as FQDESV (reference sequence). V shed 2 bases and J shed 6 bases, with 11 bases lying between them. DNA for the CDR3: TGTGCCAGCAGCTTAAAACTAGCAGGCGAGCAGTACTTC. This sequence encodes CASSLKLAGEQYF.